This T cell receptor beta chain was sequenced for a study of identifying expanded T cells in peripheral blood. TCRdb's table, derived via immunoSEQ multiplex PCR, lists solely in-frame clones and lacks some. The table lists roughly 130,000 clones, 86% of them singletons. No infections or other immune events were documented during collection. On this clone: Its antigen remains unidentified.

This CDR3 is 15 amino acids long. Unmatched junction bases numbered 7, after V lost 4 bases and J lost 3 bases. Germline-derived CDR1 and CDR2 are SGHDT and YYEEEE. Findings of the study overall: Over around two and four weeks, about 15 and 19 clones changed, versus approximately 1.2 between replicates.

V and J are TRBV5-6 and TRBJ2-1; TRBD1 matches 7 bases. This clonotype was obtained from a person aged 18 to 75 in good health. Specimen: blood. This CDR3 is CASSRDSSFYNEQFF. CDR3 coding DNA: TGTGCCAGCAGCCGGGACAGTTCCTTCTACAATGAGCAGTTCTTC. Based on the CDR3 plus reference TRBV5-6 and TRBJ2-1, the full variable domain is DAGVTQSPTHLIKTRGQQVTLRCSPKSGHDTVSWYQQALGQGPQFIFQYYEEEERQRGNFPDRFSGHQFPNYSSELNVNALLLGDSALYLCASSRDSSFYNEQFFGPGTRLTVL.